This entry lists 32 T cell receptor beta chains sequenced from one sample in a study of cytotoxic CD8 clonotypes in ibrutinib-treated CLL. Sequenced by immunoSEQ multiplex PCR; TCRdb stores in-frame clones only, minus some. This table has about 140,000 clones, about 72% appearing once. This specimen consisted of PBMCs, obtained after 12 months of ibrutinib treatment. The receptors shown here come from a human donor with chronic lymphocytic leukemia.

The chain carries TRBV4-2 and TRBJ2-7; D remains unclear. The CDR3 consists of 16 residues. Looked up from germline, CDR1 is LGHNA and CDR2 is YNFKEQ. Trimming stripped 0 bases from V and 6 bases from J, with 18 bases between. The CDR3 here is CASSQEWVGRRSEQYF. Here the CDR3 DNA reads TGTGCCAGCAGCCAAGAGTGGGTGGGCAGGCGGTCCGAGCAGTACTTC.

This clone was detected a few times. This rearrangement joins TRBV21-1 to TRBJ1-5; TRBD1 is taken as the D call from the table, unchecked against the DNA. TRBV21-1 is a pseudogene. CDR3 size: 13 residues. The CDR3 nucleotides are TGTGCCAGCAACGGGACAGGGCAACAGCCCCAGCATTTT. Its translation is CASNGTGQQPQHF.

The chain carries TRBV5-1 and TRBJ2-2, with 8 bases aligning to TRBD1. Germline CDR1 is SGHRS and CDR2 is YFSETQ. The CDR3 has 15 residues. The J segment lost 1 base and the V segment lost 4 bases, leaving 3 bases of the junction unmatched. In nucleotides, the CDR3 is TGCGCCAGCAGCCAAGGGACAGGGAACACCGGGGAGCTGTTTTTT. Its translation: CASSQGTGNTGELFF.

V gene TRBV28 combines with J gene TRBJ2-1; either TRBD1 or TRBD2 may supply D (5 bases each). This CDR3 has 11 amino acids. Germline lookup yields CDR1 MDHEN and CDR2 SYDVKM. V was pared by 7 bases and J by 7 bases, with 8 bases between. CDR3 sequence: CASMGVNEQFF. The CDR3 nucleotides read TGTGCCAGCATGGGGGTAAATGAGCAGTTCTTC.

V and J are TRBV28 and TRBJ1-1; D remains unclear. The CDR3 runs 12 residues. Germline V CDR1 and CDR2: MDHEN, SYDVKM. V was trimmed by 7 bases and J by 4 bases, leaving 10 bases between them. The DNA of the CDR3 is TGTGCCAGCATGGTAGGGCTCACTGAAGCTTTCTTT. Protein: CASMVGLTEAFF.

The genes are TRBV4-1 and TRBJ2-1, with 9 nucleotides matching TRBD2. The junction had 3 bases not matched to a gene; V was cut back by 0 bases and J by 3 bases. CDR3 size: 16 residues. Germline loops: CDR1 MGHRA, CDR2 YSYEKL. The CDR3 DNA is TGCGCCAGCAGCCAAGAAAGGACTAGCGACTACAATGAGCAGTTCTTC. Translated, it gives CASSQERTSDYNEQFF.

The chain links TRBV6-1 to TRBJ2-7; 7 positions match TRBD2. In germline, CDR1 is MNHNS, CDR2 SASEGT. This CDR3 region has 15 residues. Germline trimming cut 6 bases from V and 6 bases from J; bases unmatched to any gene: 14. The CDR3 reads CASRDLADNPLEQYF. CDR3 bases: TGTGCCAGCAGGGACCTAGCGGACAACCCCCTCGAGCAGTACTTC.

The chain joins TRBV7-2 to TRBJ2-7; D is uncertain. CDR1 SGHTA and CDR2 FQGNSA come from the germline V gene. Trimming removed 3 bases at V and 4 bases at J, with 19 bases between. This CDR3 region has 16 residues. The CDR3 reads CASSFLPELGGYEQYF. The CDR3 DNA is TGTGCCAGCAGCTTTCTTCCGGAATTAGGTGGATACGAGCAGTACTTC.

This chain uses TRBV7-9 with TRBJ2-5; TRBD1 agrees at 10 bases. This CDR3 is built from 15 residues. Trimming cost V 3 bases and J 5 bases; bases outside gene matches: 6. Per germline, CDR1 SEHNR and CDR2 FQNEAQ (reference sequence). The CDR3 protein is CASSFHGTGAETQYF. CDR3 in DNA: TGTGCCAGCAGCTTCCACGGGACAGGGGCTGAGACCCAGTACTTC.

V is TRBV19 and J is TRBJ1-5; 8 bases align to TRBD1. With V trimmed by 6 bases and J by 6 bases, 7 bases remained unmatched. The CDR3 consists of 14 residues. Looked up from germline, CDR1 is LNHDA and CDR2 is SQIVND (reference sequence). The CDR3, as DNA: TGTGCCAGTAGCCTTCAGGGGGCGATTCAGCCCCAGCATTTT. Amino acid sequence: CASSLQGAIQPQHF.

The V gene is TRBV28, the J gene TRBJ2-7; the match to TRBD2 covers 11 bases. With 1 base clipped from V and 6 bases from J, the junction kept 2 bases outside the gene matches. Germline assignment: CDR1 MDHEN and CDR2 SYDVKM. CDR3 size: 14 residues. For the CDR3, the DNA is TGTGCCAGCAGTTTATTAGCGGGAGGGTTCGAGCAGTACTTC. Its translation: CASSLLAGGFEQYF. Using reference TRBV28 and TRBJ2-7 for the parts outside the CDR3, the full variable domain is DVKVTQSSRYLVKRTGEKVFLECVQDMDHENMFWYRQDPGLGLRLIYFSYDVKMKEKGDIPEGYSVSREKKERFSLILESASTNQTSMYLCASSLLAGGFEQYFGPGTRLTVT.

This clone appeared a few times. This rearrangement joins TRBV6-5 to TRBJ2-7, with TRBD1 matching 11 bases. The CDR3 loop spans 15 amino acids. V dropped 8 bases and J dropped 7; count of bases not matched to a gene: 13. Germline values: CDR1 MNHEY, CDR2 SVGAGI. For the CDR3, the DNA is TGTGCCAGCTCGACTTCCGGGACAGGGGGACGAGAGCAGTACTTC. Translated, it gives CASSTSGTGGREQYF.

The chain is built from TRBV7-9 and TRBJ2-7; 8 nucleotides line up with TRBD2. The ends lost 6 bases at V and 1 base at J; junction bases unmatched: 8. CDR3 length: 15 residues. CDR1 is SEHNR and CDR2 is FQNEAQ in the germline V gene (reference sequence). DNA of the CDR3: TGTGCCAGCAGTCGCACTAGCGGCCCGTCCTACGAGCAGTACTTC. It codes for CASSRTSGPSYEQYF.

This chain uses TRBV6-1 with TRBJ2-6; D gene ambiguous. Deletions cut 8 bases from V and 3 bases from J, with 8 bases between. The germline CDR1 and CDR2 sequences are MNHNS and SASEGT. The length of the CDR3 is 13 residues. The CDR3 sequence is CASQEGGANVLTF. In DNA, the CDR3 is TGTGCCAGCCAGGAAGGTGGGGCCAACGTCCTGACTTTC.

This clone was counted ten times or more. The V and J genes are TRBV7-2 and TRBJ1-6; D perhaps matches TRBD1 (5 bases). The CDR3 extends over 17 amino acids. CDR1 is SGHTA, CDR2 FQGNSA, per germline. V shed 3 bases and J shed 6 bases, with 18 bases lying between them. The CDR3 nucleotides are TGTGCCAGCAGCTTTTCCGGGACGGCCAACTCTAATTCACCCCTCCACTTT. This translates into CASSFSGTANSNSPLHF.

The V and J genes are TRBV9 and TRBJ2-7; 7 bases are shared with TRBD1. Trimming at V came to 1 base and at J to 7 bases, leaving 5 bases not matched to a gene. Germline V CDR1 and CDR2: SGDLS, YYNGEE. This CDR3 has 13 residues. The DNA for the CDR3 is TGTGCCAGCAGCGTACGCTTACAGGGGGAGCAGTACTTC. It translates to CASSVRLQGEQYF. The variable domain in full, with the rest retrieved from reference TRBV9 and TRBJ2-7, is DSGVTQTPKHLITATGQRVTLRCSPRSGDLSVYWYQQSLDQGLQFLIQYYNGEERAKGNILERFSAQQFPDLHSELNLSSLELGDSALYFCASSVRLQGEQYFGPGTRLTVT.

The rearrangement joins TRBV19 to TRBJ2-3; 13 bases match TRBD2. Germline V gene lookup returns CDR1 LNHDA and CDR2 SQIVND (reference sequence). This CDR3 spans 16 amino acids. Trimming removed 5 bases from V and 10 bases from J; junction bases left unmatched: 12. CDR3: CASSLSTSGRARSQYF. The CDR3 DNA reads TGTGCCAGTAGTCTGTCAACTAGCGGGAGGGCCCGGTCGCAGTATTTT.

The chain uses TRBV19 and TRBJ1-2, with a tentative D call TRBD1 (5 bases). The CDR3 covers 16 residues. V was shortened by 2 bases and J by 3 bases, with 16 bases between the two germline ends. Per the germline V gene, CDR1 is LNHDA and CDR2 is SQIVND (reference sequence). The CDR3 here is CASSISVGQAYYGYTF. The CDR3 coding sequence is TGTGCCAGTAGTATAAGTGTCGGACAAGCCTACTATGGCTACACCTTC.

This sequence joins TRBV28 and TRBJ2-7; 10 bases are shared with TRBD1. V shed 5 bases, J shed 4 bases, and the junction held 11 bases outside the gene matches. This CDR3 has 16 residues. Per the germline V gene, CDR1 is MDHEN and CDR2 is SYDVKM. The CDR3 protein is CASSLPAGQGSYEQYF. CDR3 bases: TGTGCCAGCAGTCTACCCGCGGGACAGGGGTCTTACGAGCAGTACTTC.

The rearrangement joins TRBV2 to TRBJ1-6, with D uncertain. V dropped 6 bases and J dropped 10 bases, with 13 bases sitting between them. Germline CDR1 and CDR2: SNHLY and FYNNEI. The CDR3 spans 13 residues. Here the CDR3 DNA reads TGTGCCAGCAGACCTGACCGCTTCTCACCCCTCCACTTT. Translating gives CASRPDRFSPLHF.

This rearrangement joins TRBV6-6 to TRBJ1-3; D may be TRBD1 (5 bases). CDR3 length: 16 residues. CDR1 is MNHNY and CDR2 is SVGAGI in the germline V gene (reference sequence). Between the trimmed V and J ends, which lost 7 bases and 0 bases, there was a span of 16 bases. CDR3 DNA: TGTGCCAGCAAGGGAGGGGCTACGAGCTCTGGAAACACCATATATTTT. Encoded protein: CASKGGATSSGNTIYF.

The rearrangement links TRBV19 to TRBJ2-3; 10 bases align to TRBD2. Germline V gives CDR1 LNHDA, CDR2 SQIVND (reference sequence). Unmatched junction bases numbered 7, after V lost 11 bases and J lost 2 bases. The length of the CDR3 is 14 residues. The CDR3 bases are TGTGCCTCCTCACTAGCGGGGTCCACAGATACGCAGTATTTT. This translates into CASSLAGSTDTQYF.

V is TRBV7-2 and J is TRBJ2-7, with TRBD1 identical over 9 bases. The ends lost 4 bases at V and 4 bases at J; junction bases unmatched: 5. There are 14 residues in the CDR3. Germline CDR1 and CDR2: SGHTA and FQGNSA. The CDR3 DNA is TGTGCCAGCAGCTCCCCGGACAGGGGTTACGAGCAGTACTTC. Amino acids: CASSSPDRGYEQYF. The full variable domain, completed using reference TRBV7-2 and TRBJ2-7, is GAGVSQSPSNKVTEKGKDVELRCDPISGHTALYWYRQSLGQGLEFLIYFQGNSAPDKSGLPSDRFSAERTGGSVSTLTIQRTQQEDSAVYLCASSSPDRGYEQYFGPGTRLTVT.

In its sample, this clone was seen once. This chain uses TRBV4-3 with TRBJ2-6; D possibly corresponds to TRBD1 (5 bases). This CDR3 comprises 15 residues. Trimming removed 4 bases from V and 4 bases from J, with 11 bases in between. The germline V gene encodes CDR1 LGHNA and CDR2 YSLEER. CDR3 sequence reads: CASSPDSTGANVLTF. The CDR3, as DNA: TGCGCCAGCAGCCCAGACAGTACCGGGGCCAACGTCCTGACTTTC.

The chain links TRBV7-2 to TRBJ2-7; D not resolved. Trimming stripped 8 bases from V and 6 bases from J, with 11 bases between. The CDR3 length is 11 residues. Germline V CDR1 and CDR2: SGHTA, FQGNSA. CDR3 protein: CASSDFIEQYF. CDR3 nucleotides: TGTGCCAGCTCAGATTTCATCGAGCAGTACTTC. Full variable domain (outside the CDR3, taken from reference TRBV7-2 and TRBJ2-7): GAGVSQSPSNKVTEKGKDVELRCDPISGHTALYWYRQSLGQGLEFLIYFQGNSAPDKSGLPSDRFSAERTGGSVSTLTIQRTQQEDSAVYLCASSDFIEQYFGPGTRLTVT.

The chain carries TRBV5-1 and TRBJ2-7, with D possibly being TRBD1 or TRBD2 (5 bases each). V lost 4 bases, J lost 5 bases, and 16 bases lay in between. CDR1 is SGHRS, CDR2 YFSETQ, per germline. CDR3 length: 14 residues. The DNA for the CDR3 is TGCGCCAGCAGCCAAGAGGGGCGTGGGGACGAGCAGTACTTC. Protein product: CASSQEGRGDEQYF.

This sequence joins TRBV18 and TRBJ2-7, with 7 nucleotides matching TRBD1. V shed 5 bases and J 0 bases; nucleotides not matched to a gene: 4. The germline gives CDR1 KGHSH, CDR2 LQKENI. This CDR3 contains 14 residues. CDR3 in DNA: TGTGCCAGCTCATCACAGGGGAGCTCCTACGAGCAGTACTTC. It yields the protein CASSSQGSSYEQYF. Full variable domain (missing parts from reference TRBV18 and TRBJ2-7): NAGVMQNPRHLVRRRGQEARLRCSPMKGHSHVYWYRQLPEEGLKFMVYLQKENIIDESGMPKERFSAEFPKEGPSILRIQQVVRGDSAAYFCASSSQGSSYEQYFGPGTRLTVT.

This clone was observed a single time. The V and J genes are TRBV2 and TRBJ2-7; tentative D call: TRBD1 (5 bases). Germline V gene lookup returns CDR1 SNHLY and CDR2 FYNNEI. The CDR3 covers 17 residues. The germline V and J ends were trimmed by 5 bases and 3 bases, with 23 bases remaining between them. The CDR3 reads CASSSQPAMGPGYEQYF. DNA of the CDR3: TGTGCCAGCAGTTCCCAACCGGCGATGGGGCCGGGCTACGAGCAGTACTTC.

The chain combines TRBV28 with TRBJ2-7; TRBD1 matches 7 bases. The V gene end was trimmed by 1 base and the J gene end by 0 bases; junction bases not matched to a gene: 3. Per the germline V gene, CDR1 is MDHEN and CDR2 is SYDVKM. The CDR3 totals 15 residues. The CDR3 DNA follows: TGTGCCAGCAGTTTATACAGGGGCGTCTCCTACGAGCAGTACTTC. Protein product: CASSLYRGVSYEQYF.

V gene TRBV7-9 combines with J gene TRBJ2-5; no reliable D call. The J call could be wrong; TRBJ2-7 is a better fit for the DNA end. Germline CDR1 reads SEHNR; CDR2 reads FQNEAQ (reference sequence). The length of the CDR3 is 14 residues. CDR3 DNA: TGTGCCAGCAGCTTATCTGGGGTTCTCTACGAGCAGTACTTC. Residues: CASSLSGVLYEQYF.

This chain joins TRBV19 and TRBJ2-7, with 7 bases that match TRBD1. There are 13 residues in the CDR3. Germline CDR1 is LNHDA and CDR2 is SQIVND (reference sequence). The junction had 10 bases not matched to a gene; V was cut back by 9 bases and J by 5 bases. The CDR3 sequence is CASSDRWKNEQYF. The CDR3 DNA follows: TGTGCCAGCTCGGACAGGTGGAAAAACGAGCAGTACTTC.

The chain carries TRBV18 and TRBJ1-1, with TRBD1 identical over 8 bases. Germline values: CDR1 KGHSH, CDR2 LQKENI. J was trimmed by 6 bases and V by 4 bases; bases with no gene match: 1. The CDR3 sequence is 12 residues long. The CDR3 spells CASSLDRAEAFF. CDR3 DNA: TGTGCCAGCTCACTGGACAGGGCTGAAGCTTTCTTT.